The 27 T cell receptor beta chains listed next were all sequenced from one sample in a study of blood T cell repertoires in COVID-19. The protocol was immunoSEQ multiplex PCR, while the TCRdb copy is restricted to in-frame clones and leaves out a portion. The sample consists of roughly 350,000 clones, about 87% of them appearing once. Specimen: peripheral blood. Receptors were obtained from a woman between 45 and 65 years old with COVID-19, enrolled during active disease.

V usage is TRBV9 and J usage is TRBJ1-5; D gene ambiguous. The CDR3 covers 14 residues. Per germline, CDR1 SGDLS and CDR2 YYNGEE. V was trimmed by 0 bases and J by 1 base, leaving 5 bases between them. Here the CDR3 reads CASSVDQSNQPQHF. The CDR3 nucleotides read TGTGCCAGCAGCGTAGACCAGAGCAATCAGCCCCAGCATTTT.

In its sample, this clone was seen once. This rearrangement joins TRBV24-1 to TRBJ2-1; 7 positions match TRBD2. V lost 8 bases to trimming and J lost 14 bases; unmatched junction nucleotides: 14. The CDR3 has 13 amino acids. CDR1 is KGHDR and CDR2 is SFDVKD in the germline V gene. Here the CDR3 reads CATNRAPAGEKFF. The CDR3 nucleotides read TGTGCCACCAATCGGGCACCGGCGGGAGAGAAGTTCTTC.

The chain has TRBV5-5 and TRBJ2-2; 7 positions agree with TRBD2. This CDR3 spans 14 amino acids. CDR1 SGHKS and CDR2 YYEKEE come from the germline V gene (reference sequence). V shed 5 bases, J shed 0 bases, and the junction held 1 base outside the gene matches. The CDR3 DNA follows: TGTGCCAGCAGTGGGAGGGCGAACACCGGGGAGCTGTTTTTT. It yields the protein CASSGRANTGELFF.

This clone appeared a few times. The chain couples TRBV5-4 to TRBJ1-1, with D possibly being TRBD1 (5 bases). The CDR3 runs to 14 residues. The germline V gene encodes CDR1 SGHNT and CDR2 YYREEE (reference sequence). Trimming left V 0 bases short and J 6 bases short, with 12 bases between. The CDR3 reads CASSLDQGRAEAFF. In DNA form, the CDR3 reads TGTGCCAGCAGCTTGGATCAGGGTCGGGCTGAAGCTTTCTTT.

The V call is TRBV18, the J call TRBJ1-4, with a weak D call TRBD1 (5 bases). Trimming removed 4 bases at V and 4 bases at J, with 16 bases between. CDR1 is KGHSH and CDR2 is LQKENI in the germline V gene. The CDR3 sequence is 16 residues long. This CDR3 is CASSLLGPQGNEKLFF. In nucleotides, the CDR3 is TGTGCCAGCTCACTCCTGGGGCCCCAGGGTAATGAAAAACTGTTTTTT. The variable domain in full, completed from reference TRBV18 and TRBJ1-4, reads NAGVMQNPRHLVRRRGQEARLRCSPMKGHSHVYWYRQLPEEGLKFMVYLQKENIIDESGMPKERFSAEFPKEGPSILRIQQVVRGDSAAYFCASSLLGPQGNEKLFFGSGTQLSVL.

The V call is TRBV7-8, the J call TRBJ2-2, with TRBD2 matching 10 bases. Germline V lookup: CDR1 SGHVS, CDR2 FQNEAQ. The CDR3 runs 16 residues. J lost 10 bases, V lost 2 bases, and 10 bases had no gene match. The CDR3 DNA follows: TGTGCCAGCAGCTTACGCTCGCTAGCGGGAGTGGTGGAGCTGTTTTTT. Protein product: CASSLRSLAGVVELFF.

The gene calls are TRBV29-1 and TRBJ2-7, with TRBD2 matching over 8 bases. The V gene end was trimmed by 4 bases and the J gene end by 3 bases; junction bases not matched to a gene: 11. The CDR3 consists of 15 residues. From germline, CDR1 is SQVTM and CDR2 ANQGSEA. CDR3 in amino acids: CSVAKAGGNHYEQYF. The CDR3 region has the DNA TGCAGCGTTGCGAAGGCGGGAGGTAACCACTACGAGCAGTACTTC.

The rearrangement uses TRBV5-8 and TRBJ2-1, with 10 bases fitting TRBD2. Germline CDR1 and CDR2: SGHTS and YDEGEE. The V segment lost 5 bases and the J segment 0 bases; nucleotides outside the gene matches: 14. This CDR3 contains 19 residues. The CDR3 region is CASSHLRLAGGSSYNEQFF. The CDR3 DNA sequence: TGTGCCAGCAGTCATCTCAGACTAGCGGGTGGGAGCTCCTACAATGAGCAGTTCTTC.

With regard to this clone: Other nucleotide sequences in the sample specify the same CDR3. This chain joins TRBV6-5 and TRBJ2-3, with D maybe TRBD1 (5 bases). The germline V gene encodes CDR1 MNHEY and CDR2 SVGAGI. Trimming stripped 6 bases from V and 1 base from J, with 8 bases between. The CDR3 totals 13 residues. The CDR3 nucleotides read TGTGCCAGCAGGGGGCTGGGCACAGATACGCAGTATTTT. Protein product: CASRGLGTDTQYF.

The chain is built from TRBV15 and TRBJ1-5, with D uncertain. This CDR3 is built from 14 residues. Germline V gene data show CDR1 as LNHNV and CDR2 as YYDKDF (reference sequence). Trimming removed 7 bases at V and 0 bases at J, with 10 bases between. The CDR3 protein is CATMERNSNQPQHF. CDR3 bases: TGTGCCACCATGGAGCGGAATAGCAATCAGCCCCAGCATTTT. Filled out from reference TRBV15 and TRBJ1-5, the complete variable domain reads DAMVIQNPRYQVTQFGKPVTLSCSQTLNHNVMYWYQQKSSQAPKLLFHYYDKDFNNEADTPDNFQSRRPNTSFCFLDIRSPGLGDTAMYLCATMERNSNQPQHFGDGTRLSIL.

The rearrangement joins TRBV27 to TRBJ2-3, with 7 bases lining up with TRBD2. With 7 bases clipped from V and 4 bases from J, the junction kept 11 bases outside the gene matches. The CDR3 contains 15 residues. CDR1 and CDR2 from the germline V gene are MNHEY and SMNVEV (reference sequence). The CDR3 nucleotides read TGTGCCAGCACCTCTCTGGAGGCGGGGGCAGATACGCAGTATTTT. Encoded protein: CASTSLEAGADTQYF.

The chain's CDR3 is CASSILGTSGRRDTQYF. The DNA for the CDR3 is TGTGCCAGTAGTATTTTGGGGACTAGCGGGAGAAGGGATACGCAGTATTTT. The chain carries TRBV19 and TRBJ2-3, with 14 bases aligning to TRBD2. The junction had 8 bases not matched to a gene; V was cut back by 3 bases and J by 6 bases. There are 17 residues in the CDR3. The germline CDR1 and CDR2 sequences are LNHDA and SQIVND (reference sequence).

The chain couples TRBV11-2 to TRBJ1-2; D is undetermined. The germline CDR1 and CDR2 sequences are SGHAT and FQNNGV. This CDR3 contains 11 residues. V was cut by 0 bases and J by 12 bases, with 8 bases left in between. The DNA for the CDR3 is TGTGCCAGCAGCTTAGATTTTCTCCACACCTTC. Its translation is CASSLDFLHTF.

This clone showed up just a few times. This chain uses TRBV19 with TRBJ1-3, with TRBD1 matching 11 bases. Germline V gives CDR1 LNHDA, CDR2 SQIVND (reference sequence). Germline trimming cut 3 bases from V and 4 bases from J; bases unmatched to any gene: 8. The CDR3 runs 17 residues. The CDR3: CASSMQGQGAPGNTIYF. Here the CDR3 DNA reads TGTGCCAGTAGTATGCAAGGACAGGGGGCGCCGGGAAACACCATATATTTT.

This sequence joins TRBV11-2 and TRBJ2-5, with a possible D match to TRBD1 (6 bases). Germline CDR1 is SGHAT and CDR2 is FQNNGV. Trimming took off 5 bases at V and 0 bases at J, with 13 bases between the two ends. The CDR3 is made up of 15 amino acids. CDR3 nucleotide sequence: TGTGCCAGCAGCACAGCTACAGGGTACCAAGAGACCCAGTACTTC. Amino acids: CASSTATGYQETQYF.

The rearrangement links TRBV15 to TRBJ2-3, with 8 bases matching TRBD1. CDR3 length: 14 residues. V shed 3 bases, J shed 6 bases, and the junction held 5 bases outside the gene matches. The V gene's germline CDR1 is LNHNV and CDR2 YYDKDF (reference sequence). The CDR3, as DNA: TGTGCCACCAGCAGGGACAGGGCAGAGGATACGCAGTATTTT. Encoded protein: CATSRDRAEDTQYF.

The V and J genes are TRBV5-1 and TRBJ2-2, with 7 bases identical to TRBD1. Looked up from germline, CDR1 is SGHRS and CDR2 is YFSETQ. V lost 4 bases and J lost 2; bases outside the gene matches: 2. This CDR3 is built from 14 residues. The CDR3 spells CASSRDSNTGELFF. For the CDR3, the DNA is TGCGCCAGCAGCCGGGACAGTAACACCGGGGAGCTGTTTTTT.

Concerning this clone itself: Sequence at one end of the junction differs from germline and may be a read error. This chain connects TRBV5-1 to TRBJ2-1, with D possibly being TRBD1 or TRBD2 (5 bases each). Germline values: CDR1 SGHRS, CDR2 YFSETQ. The CDR3 covers 15 residues. This chain's CDR3 is CASTLGETSYNEQFF. For the CDR3, the DNA is TGCGCCAGCACCTTGGGGGAGACCTCCTACAATGAGCAGTTCTTC. Together with reference TRBV5-1 and TRBJ2-1, the CDR3 gives the full variable domain: KAGVTQTPRYLIKTRGQQVTLSCSPISGHRSVSWYQQTPGQGLQFLFEYFSETQRNKGNFPGRFSGRQFSNSRSEMNVSTLELGDSALYLCASTLGETSYNEQFFGPGTRLTVL.

This clone showed up just a few times. This chain connects TRBV20-1 to TRBJ1-1; 7 nucleotides line up with TRBD1. Germline CDR1 is DFQATT and CDR2 is SNEGSKA (reference sequence). The CDR3 is 11 residues long. The V segment lost 5 bases and the J segment 7 bases; nucleotides outside the gene matches: 4. The CDR3 spells CSALGTVEAFF. Written as DNA, the CDR3 is TGCAGTGCTCTGGGGACAGTTGAAGCTTTCTTT.

This clone was observed a handful of times. Other nucleotide sequences in the sample specify the same CDR3. This rearrangement joins TRBV13 to TRBJ2-2; D may be TRBD2 (6 bases). This CDR3 spans 14 amino acids. V dropped 6 bases and J dropped 6 bases, with 14 bases sitting between them. Looked up from germline, CDR1 is PRHDT and CDR2 is FYEKMQ (reference sequence). The chain's CDR3 is CASRLIGSPGELFF. CDR3 DNA sequence: TGTGCCAGCAGATTAATCGGGAGTCCCGGGGAGCTGTTTTTT.

The CDR3 nucleotides are TGTGCCAGTACCCCGGGATGGTACAATGAGCAGTTCTTC. It translates to CASTPGWYNEQFF. The gene calls are TRBV19 and TRBJ2-1; D perhaps matches TRBD2 (5 bases). V lost 7 bases and J lost 4, with 11 bases in between. Germline V lookup: CDR1 LNHDA, CDR2 SQIVND (reference sequence). The CDR3 loop spans 13 amino acids.

The V call is TRBV30, the J call TRBJ2-7, with no clear D. The V end lost 4 bases, the J end lost 0 bases, and 19 bases lay between the germline ends. Germline V gene lookup returns CDR1 GTSNPN and CDR2 SVGIG (reference sequence). The CDR3 extends over 16 amino acids. The DNA for the CDR3 is TGTGCCTGGATTTCCCGCGAGGCAACGAGCTCCTACGAGCAGTACTTC. This gives the protein CAWISREATSSYEQYF.

This clone came up a few times. V usage is TRBV6-5 and J usage is TRBJ2-3; TRBD1 might be the D (6 bases). V lost 2 bases and J lost 0, with 12 bases in between. This CDR3 region has 16 residues. Germline V gene data show CDR1 as MNHEY and CDR2 as SVGAGI. CDR3 residues: CASSYGRGQSTDTQYF. CDR3 nucleotide sequence: TGTGCCAGCAGTTACGGCAGGGGCCAAAGCACAGATACGCAGTATTTT.

This sequence joins TRBV7-6 and TRBJ2-4; perhaps TRBD2 as D (6 bases). This CDR3 comprises 16 residues. Deletions cut 5 bases from V and 1 base from J, with 15 bases between. Germline V gene sequence: CDR1 SGHVS, CDR2 FNYEAQ. The CDR3 here is CASSAVRAGAKNIQYF. As DNA, the CDR3 is TGTGCCAGCAGCGCCGTGCGGGCGGGGGCCAAAAACATTCAGTACTTC.

The chain employs TRBV6-1 and TRBJ2-7; 7 bases line up with TRBD2. Unmatched junction bases numbered 8, after V lost 2 bases and J lost 4 bases. Germline V gives CDR1 MNHNS, CDR2 SASEGT. This CDR3 spans 15 amino acids. The CDR3 region is CASSEQTSRSYEQYF. The CDR3, as DNA: TGTGCCAGCAGTGAACAGACTAGCAGGTCGTACGAGCAGTACTTC.

This CDR3 reads CAISGGANYGYTF. CDR3 sequence (DNA): TGTGCCATCAGTGGGGGGGCTAACTATGGCTACACCTTC. The gene calls are TRBV10-3 and TRBJ1-2, with a possible D match to TRBD1 (5 bases). The germline V and J ends were trimmed by 4 bases and 0 bases, with 6 bases remaining between them. The CDR3 extends over 13 amino acids. In germline, CDR1 is ENHRY, CDR2 SYGVKD.

The V and J genes are TRBV10-3 and TRBJ1-4, with D perhaps matching TRBD1 (6 bases). The CDR3 spans 11 residues. Germline CDR1 and CDR2: ENHRY and SYGVKD. The ends were cut back, 10 bases at V and 12 bases at J, with 15 bases in the middle. In nucleotides, the CDR3 is TGTGCCACCTCAGGGGCCGGGGAACTGTTTTTT. This codes for CATSGAGELFF.